A selection of T cell receptor beta chains follows, all from one sample in a study of T cell responses to AZD1222 COVID-19 vaccine. This table comes from immunoSEQ multiplex PCR, and its TCRdb copy is limited to in-frame clones, with some not included. This table holds 70,000 or so clones, over 80% found once. This sample comprised peripheral blood, obtained 28 days after the second AZD1222 dose. The receptors come from an adult who received the AZD1222 COVID-19 vaccine. Both conserved end residues are part of each CDR3. The order of the fields is clone size, V gene, J gene, D gene, CDR3 protein, CDR3 DNA. A D gene is named only where the DNA matches it firmly. Rows give clone size only sometimes, using once, few, many, or a class for an expanded clone.

.	TRBV19	TRBJ1-4	TRBD1	CASSHGQGGTNEKLFF	TGTGCCAGTAGCCATGGACAGGGTGGTACTAATGAAAAACTGTTTTTT
.	TRBV6-5	TRBJ2-5	.	CASGSPGTPGETQYF	TGTGCCAGCGGGTCGCCCGGGACTCCGGGGGAGACCCAGTACTTC
.	TRBV4-1	TRBJ1-4	.	CASSLTGEKLFF	TGCGCCAGCAGCCTGACTGGGGAAAAACTGTTTTTT
.	TRBV5-1	TRBJ1-2	.	CASSFTGVNYGYTF	TGCGCCAGCAGCTTCACCGGGGTTAACTATGGCTACACCTTC
once	TRBV6-5	TRBJ2-7	.	CASSQEGYEQYF	TGTGCCAGCAGTCAGGAAGGATACGAGCAGTACTTC
.	TRBV7-8	TRBJ1-4	.	CASSSDGFQGKLFF	TGTGCCAGCAGCTCCGACGGGTTTCAGGGAAAACTGTTTTTT
.	TRBV5-1	TRBJ1-2	TRBD1	CASSLEDRGHGYTF	TGCGCCAGCAGCTTGGAGGACAGGGGGCATGGCTACACCTTC
.	TRBV4-1	TRBJ2-1	.	CASSPVNRGQFF	TGCGCCAGCAGCCCGGTGAATCGGGGGCAGTTCTTC
.	TRBV5-6	TRBJ1-3	TRBD1	CASMLSRDREGNTIYF	TGTGCCAGCATGCTGTCCCGGGACAGGGAAGGAAACACCATATATTTT
once	TRBV2	TRBJ2-2	.	CASRTPPGNGELFF	TGTGCCAGCAGGACCCCACCTGGTAACGGGGAGCTGTTTTTT
.	TRBV7-2	TRBJ2-7	TRBD2	CASSYIGPNSAGSYEQYF	TGTGCCAGCAGCTACATAGGCCCCAACTCAGCGGGATCGTACGAGCAGTACTTC
.	TRBV5-1	TRBJ2-7	TRBD2	CASSSGLASFYEQYF	TGCGCCAGCAGCTCTGGACTAGCTTCATTCTACGAGCAGTACTTC
.	TRBV4-2	TRBJ1-6	.	CASSQDPTTGTSAPLHF	TGTGCCAGCAGCCAAGATCCAACTACAGGGACATCCGCACCCCTCCACTTT
few	TRBV6-5	TRBJ1-2	TRBD1	CASKTTGEGYTF	TGTGCCAGCAAAACGACAGGGGAAGGCTACACCTTC
.	TRBV30	TRBJ1-6	.	CAWKGTENSPLHF	TGTGCCTGGAAGGGGACCGAAAATTCACCCCTCCACTTT
.	TRBV19	TRBJ2-2	TRBD2	CASTWTSGSPGELFF	TGTGCCAGTACCTGGACTAGCGGGAGTCCCGGGGAGCTGTTTTTT
.	TRBV3-1/TRBV3-2	TRBJ2-7	TRBD1	CASSPVGQGTYEQYF	TGTGCCAGCAGCCCCGTGGGACAGGGGACCTACGAGCAGTACTTC
.	TRBV30	TRBJ1-3	.	CAWKVVGSSGNTIYF	TGTGCCTGGAAGGTCGTAGGGTCCTCTGGAAACACCATATATTTT
.	TRBV5-8	TRBJ1-5	.	CASSPTNNQPQHF	TGTGCCAGCAGCCCCACTAACAATCAGCCCCAGCATTTT
.	TRBV7-9	TRBJ2-7	.	CASSLGTVATLYEQYF	TGTGCCAGCAGCTTAGGTACAGTGGCCACCCTCTACGAGCAGTACTTC
.	TRBV7-9	TRBJ2-3	TRBD2	CASRARGGGTDTQYF	TGTGCCAGCCGCGCACGGGGGGGCGGAACAGATACGCAGTATTTT
few	TRBV2	TRBJ2-7	.	CASNTQGAGYEQYF	TGTGCCAGCAATACACAGGGAGCAGGCTACGAGCAGTACTTC
once	TRBV12-5	TRBJ2-1	.	CASGLRFDEQFF	TGTGCTAGTGGGCTGAGGTTCGATGAGCAGTTCTTC
.	TRBV7-8	TRBJ1-4	.	CASMPTRTENEKLFF	TGTGCCAGCATGCCCACCCGGACAGAAAATGAAAAACTGTTTTTT
few	TRBV29-1	TRBJ1-5	.	CSVLNSRGQPQHF	TGCAGCGTTCTAAACAGTAGAGGCCAGCCCCAGCATTTT
.	TRBV11-2	TRBJ2-5	.	CASSLGLSGFEETQYF	TGTGCCAGCAGCTTAGGTCTTTCAGGGTTTGAGGAGACCCAGTACTTC
.	TRBV18	TRBJ2-7	TRBD2	CASSPAGGPAYEQYF	TGTGCCAGCTCACCAGCGGGAGGCCCAGCCTACGAGCAGTACTTC
.	TRBV7-2	TRBJ2-3	.	CASSSFGTTSDTQYF	TGTGCCAGCAGCTCCTTTGGGACCACCAGCGATACGCAGTATTTT
.	TRBV3-1/TRBV3-2	TRBJ2-7	TRBD1	CASSQVRTGTTYEQYF	TGTGCCAGCAGCCAAGTAAGGACAGGAACGACCTACGAGCAGTACTTC
.	TRBV28	TRBJ1-2	TRBD1	CASSIGQGKFYGYTF	TGTGCCAGCAGTATTGGACAGGGTAAATTCTATGGCTACACCTTC
many	TRBV5-6	TRBJ1-3	.	CASSLAAVSGNTIYF	TGTGCCAGCAGCTTGGCGGCCGTCTCTGGAAACACCATATATTTT
.	TRBV19	TRBJ1-1	.	CASRTGWDTEAFF	TGTGCCAGTAGGACAGGATGGGACACTGAAGCTTTCTTT
.	TRBV3-1/TRBV3-2	TRBJ2-1	.	CASSQGGQTYNEQFF	TGTGCCAGCAGCCAAGGAGGACAGACCTACAATGAGCAGTTCTTC
.	TRBV6-4	TRBJ1-5	.	CASSDSTQDLNQPQHF	TGTGCCAGCAGTGACTCGACCCAGGATTTGAATCAGCCCCAGCATTTT
once	TRBV24-1	TRBJ2-1	.	CATSDSSKGNNEQFF	TGTGCCACCAGTGATTCGTCGAAGGGGAACAATGAGCAGTTCTTC